Listed below are T cell receptor beta chains from one sample, sequenced in a study of regulatory T cells in long-lasting Graves disease. In TCRdb, the multiplex PCR reads were re-called with MiXCR into one record per CDR3 protein. The sample has 320,000 or so distinct CDR3 sequences, 15% to 20% seen once; the top ten hold approximately 35%. The source was peripheral blood mononuclear cells (PBMCs), collected at new diagnosis, from a patient treated with antithyroid drugs. All receptors derive from a female donor with Graves disease. Both conserved end residues are part of each CDR3. The D gene is left open where the match is weak. Clone size, where shown, is once, few, many, or a class for clones that have expanded.

clone size | D gene | J gene | V gene | CDR3 DNA | CDR3 protein
many | . | TRBJ2-3 | TRBV11-3 | TGTGCCAGCAGCTTAGAGGGACTGGGTCCAGATACGCAGTATTTT | CASSLEGLGPDTQYF
many | TRBD2 | TRBJ2-7 | TRBV5-1 | TGCGCCAGCAGCCCAGGGACTAGCGGGAGGTCTTATTACGAGCAGTACTTC | CASSPGTSGRSYYEQYF
many | TRBD1 | TRBJ1-1 | TRBV10-3 | TGTGCCACCGGACAGGGAGGCACTGAAGCTTTCTTT | CATGQGGTEAFF
many | . | TRBJ1-4 | TRBV28 | TGTGCCAGCAGTTTACCAGGACAGACTAATGAAAAACTGTTTTTT | CASSLPGQTNEKLFF
many | . | TRBJ2-7 | TRBV28 | TGTGCCAGCAGTTTAGGGTCACGGGAGTTGGTCCACGAGCAGTACTTC | CASSLGSRELVHEQYF
many | . | TRBJ2-1 | TRBV7-9 | TGTGCCAGCAGCCATGGTAGTGAGCAGTTCTTC | CASSHGSEQFF
many | TRBD2 | TRBJ2-1 | TRBV24-1 | TGTGCCACCACTCGAGCGGGGTACAATGAGCAGTTCTTC | CATTRAGYNEQFF
many | TRBD2 | TRBJ2-1 | TRBV20-1 | TGCAGTGCACGGAAGCGGGAGGTGGTTGTCGCCTACAATGAGCAGTTCTTC | CSARKREVVVAYNEQFF
many | . | TRBJ2-1 | TRBV5-1 | TGCGCCAGCAGCTTGGTCGGACAGCACTCCTACAATGAGCAGTTCTTC | CASSLVGQHSYNEQFF
many | . | TRBJ2-1 | TRBV11-2 | TGTGCCAGCAGCTTATGGGTCTATGAGCAGTTCTTC | CASSLWVYEQFF
many | TRBD2 | TRBJ2-1 | TRBV9 | TGTGCCAGCAGCTCCCTACTAAGCGGGAGTAGCAATGAGCAGTTCTTC | CASSSLLSGSSNEQFF
. | TRBD2 | TRBJ2-2 | TRBV7-2 | TGTGCCAGCAGCTTACGGGAGGAGGTCGGGGAGCTGTTTTTT | CASSLREEVGELFF
many | . | TRBJ1-5 | TRBV27 | TGTGCCAGCAGTTCCTCCGTAGGACATTTTAGCAATCAGCCCCAGCATTTT | CASSSSVGHFSNQPQHF
many | . | TRBJ2-1 | TRBV2 | TGTGCCAGCAGTGTGGGCGTCGTTGGGGCTGAGCAGTTCTTC | CASSVGVVGAEQFF
many | TRBD2 | TRBJ2-1 | TRBV9 | TGTGCCAGCAGCGTATATGGTGGTGTGTCTAGCGGGAGGATTGAGCAGTTCTTC | CASSVYGGVSSGRIEQFF
many | . | TRBJ2-7 | TRBV6-5 | TGTGCCAGCAGTTACTCGACAGGGAGGGGCTCCTACGAGCAGTACTTC | CASSYSTGRGSYEQYF
many | . | TRBJ1-1 | TRBV19 | TGTGCCAGTTTTGACGGTTACATGAACACTGAAGCTTTCTTT | CASFDGYMNTEAFF
. | . | TRBJ2-7 | TRBV18 | TGTGCCAGCTCACCTTGGCGACAGACCTACGAGCAGTACTTC | CASSPWRQTYEQYF
. | . | TRBJ2-3 | TRBV30 | TGTGCCTGGAGTCCGATCTGGGGCCGCACAGATACGCAGTATTTT | CAWSPIWGRTDTQYF
many | TRBD1 | TRBJ2-5 | TRBV12-3/TRBV12-4 | TGTGCCAGCACCCTACGGGACAGGGAACAAGAGACCCAGTACTTC | CASTLRDREQETQYF
few | . | TRBJ1-3 | TRBV5-1 | TGCGCCAGCAGTTCAGGGCCGGGAAACACCATATATTTT | CASSSGPGNTIYF
. | TRBD2 | TRBJ2-7 | TRBV7-2 | TGTGCCAGCAGCTTCTGGACTAGCGGGGGTAGCTCCTACGAGCAGTACTTC | CASSFWTSGGSSYEQYF
many | TRBD2 | TRBJ2-7 | TRBV7-9 | TGTGCCAGCAGCTTAGGTCTAGCGGGACCCCACTTC | CASSLGLAGPHF
. | TRBD1 | TRBJ2-7 | TRBV7-8 | TGTGCCAGCAGCTTAACTGGACAGGGCACCTACGAGCAGTACTTC | CASSLTGQGTYEQYF
few | . | TRBJ2-7 | TRBV11-2 | TGTGCCAGCAGCCCACCCGGGGGAAGCGGGTACTTC | CASSPPGGSGYF
many | . | TRBJ1-2 | TRBV20-1 | TGCAGTACTTTAATCGGCGTAGGCTACACCTTC | CSTLIGVGYTF
. | . | TRBJ1-1 | TRBV29-1 | TGCAGCGTTGTGAAGAACACTGAAGCTTTCTTT | CSVVKNTEAFF
. | TRBD1 | TRBJ2-1 | TRBV5-4 | TGTGCCAGCAGCACCAAACAGGGGGGTGGCAATGAGCAGTTCTTC | CASSTKQGGGNEQFF
many | TRBD2 | TRBJ2-2 | TRBV30 | TGTGCCTGGAGTGTACTGAGCGGGAGGGGGCACGGGGAGCTGTTTTTT | CAWSVLSGRGHGELFF
. | . | TRBJ1-4 | TRBV27 | TGTGCCAGCAAGGTCGGGGAAAAACTGTTTTTT | CASKVGEKLFF
. | . | TRBJ1-5 | TRBV19 | TGTGCCAGTACCCTAGGAGGGGAAGCCAGCAATCAGCCCCAGCATTTT | CASTLGGEASNQPQHF
. | TRBD1 | TRBJ2-2 | TRBV12-3/TRBV12-4 | TGTGCCAGCAGTTGGACAGGGGGCTTCCGGGAGCTGTTTTTT | CASSWTGGFRELFF
many | . | TRBJ2-1 | TRBV7-3 | TGTGCCAGCAGCTTAACGGGCGCGCTTGAGCAGTTCTTC | CASSLTGALEQFF
many | TRBD2 | TRBJ2-7 | TRBV3-1 | TGTGCCAGCAGCCTAACTAGCGGGGGCCTCGAGCAGTACTTC | CASSLTSGGLEQYF
. | . | TRBJ2-5 | TRBV3-1 | TGTGCCAGCAGCCAAGATCGCGGGGATGGGAAGACCCAGTACTTC | CASSQDRGDGKTQYF
many | . | TRBJ1-6 | TRBV18 | TGTGCCAGCTTGAAGGAGTGGGGCAATTCACCCCTCCACTTT | CASLKEWGNSPLHF
many | . | TRBJ2-5 | TRBV28 | TGTGCCAGCAGTTGGCCCCAGACAGGTCCTATGCAAGAGACCCAGTACTTC | CASSWPQTGPMQETQYF
many | . | TRBJ2-5 | TRBV24-1 | TGTGCCACCAGTGATTTTGGAAAGGAGCACCAAGAGACCCAGTACTTC | CATSDFGKEHQETQYF
once | TRBD1 | TRBJ2-7 | TRBV12-3/TRBV12-4 | TGTGCCAGCAGTTTTAGGGGACAGGGGACCTACGAGCAGTACTTC | CASSFRGQGTYEQYF
many | . | TRBJ1-1 | TRBV30 | TGTGCCTGGAGTGATGAAGTTAACACTGAAGCTTTCTTT | CAWSDEVNTEAFF
many | TRBD1 | TRBJ1-6 | TRBV6-1 | TGTGCCAGCAGTGAAGATGCAGGGGGCAATTCACCCCTCCACTTT | CASSEDAGGNSPLHF
many | TRBD2 | TRBJ2-1 | TRBV7-8 | TGTGCCAGCAGCTCCCTGAGACTAGCGGGAGAACGGGATGAGCAGTTCTTC | CASSSLRLAGERDEQFF
. | . | TRBJ1-5 | TRBV18 | TGTGCCAGCTCACTGGGTATTCAGCCCCAGCATTTT | CASSLGIQPQHF
. | TRBD1 | TRBJ1-5 | TRBV5-1 | TGCGCCAGCAGCTTGGCAGGGGGAGACAATCCGCCCCAGCATTTT | CASSLAGGDNPPQHF
many | TRBD2 | TRBJ2-5 | TRBV11-2 | TGTGCCAGCAGCTTCGGACTAGCTTCGTACCAAGAGACCCAGTACTTC | CASSFGLASYQETQYF
many | TRBD2 | TRBJ2-3 | TRBV19 | TGTGCCAGTAGTATAGTCCACAACCCGACTAGCGGGAGTGTCACAGATACGCAGTATTTT | CASSIVHNPTSGSVTDTQYF
. | TRBD2 | TRBJ2-1 | TRBV5-1 | TGCGCCAGCAGCCGAGCGGGAGACTCCGACAATGAGCAGTTCTTC | CASSRAGDSDNEQFF
many | TRBD1 | TRBJ2-2 | TRBV5-1 | TGTGCCAGCAGTTTAGGGACAGGAAACACCGGGGAGCTGTTTTTT | CASSLGTGNTGELFF
many | . | TRBJ2-3 | TRBV10-3 | TGTGCCACCGGGACTAGCACAGATACGCAGTATTTT | CATGTSTDTQYF
many | TRBD1 | TRBJ2-1 | TRBV7-9 | TGTGCCAGCAGCCGTAACAGGGGGAGCTCCTACAATGAGCAGTTCTTC | CASSRNRGSSYNEQFF
many | TRBD1 | TRBJ1-1 | TRBV7-9 | TGTGCCAGCAGACCTCTGACAGGGAAGAACACTGAAGCTTTCTTT | CASRPLTGKNTEAFF
many | . | TRBJ2-5 | TRBV7-9 | TGTGCCAGCAGCTTATTAGGGGGGGAAGAGACCCAGTACTTC | CASSLLGGEETQYF
. | . | TRBJ2-7 | TRBV19 | TGTGCCAGTAGCCGAGATTCCGGGACCTACGAGCAGTACTTC | CASSRDSGTYEQYF
many | . | TRBJ2-3 | TRBV11-2 | TGTGCCAGCAGCATAATCACAGATACGCAGTATTTT | CASSIITDTQYF
few | . | TRBJ2-2 | TRBV6-4 | TGTGCCAGCAGTGACTCGGGGGCCGGGGAGCTGTTTTTT | CASSDSGAGELFF
many | . | TRBJ2-7 | TRBV12-3/TRBV12-4 | TGTGCCAGCAAAGGGCAGACCTACGAGCAGTACTTC | CASKGQTYEQYF
many | TRBD1 | TRBJ2-7 | TRBV20-1 | TGCAGTGCTGCAGGACAGGCTACCTACGAGCAGTACTTC | CSAAGQATYEQYF
many | TRBD2 | TRBJ2-1 | TRBV30 | TGTGCCTGGAGCCGGAGCGGGGACAATGAGCAGTTCTTC | CAWSRSGDNEQFF
many | . | TRBJ1-3 | TRBV30 | TGTGCCTGGAGTGAGGACGGTGCGGACACCATATATTTT | CAWSEDGADTIYF